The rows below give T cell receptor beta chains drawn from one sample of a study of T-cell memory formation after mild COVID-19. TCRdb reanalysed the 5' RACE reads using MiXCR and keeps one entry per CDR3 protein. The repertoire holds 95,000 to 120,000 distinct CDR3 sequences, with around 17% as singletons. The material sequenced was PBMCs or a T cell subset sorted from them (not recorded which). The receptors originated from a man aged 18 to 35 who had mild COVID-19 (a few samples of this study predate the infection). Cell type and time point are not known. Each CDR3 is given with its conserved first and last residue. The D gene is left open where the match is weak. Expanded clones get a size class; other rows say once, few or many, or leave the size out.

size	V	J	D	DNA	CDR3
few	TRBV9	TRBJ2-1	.	TGTGCCAGCAGCATAGATGTAGATGAGCAGTTCTTC	CASSIDVDEQFF
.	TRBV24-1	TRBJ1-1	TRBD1	TGTGCCCAACCAACGAGGGGGCGCATGAACACTGAAGCTTTCTTT	CAQPTRGRMNTEAFF
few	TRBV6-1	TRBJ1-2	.	TGTGCCAGCAGGGACATCTTAAACTATGGCTACACCTTC	CASRDILNYGYTF
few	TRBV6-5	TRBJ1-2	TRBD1	TGTGCCAGCAGTTACAACCGGGACAGCGTCTATGGCTACACCTTC	CASSYNRDSVYGYTF
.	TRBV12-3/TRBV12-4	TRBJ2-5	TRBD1	TGTGCCAGCACCCGAGACAGGGGAGAGACCCAGTACTTC	CASTRDRGETQYF
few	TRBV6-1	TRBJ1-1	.	TGTGCCAGCAGCGAGAGATCTGAAGCTTTCTTT	CASSERSEAFF
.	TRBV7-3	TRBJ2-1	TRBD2	TGTGCCAGCAGCTCCGGGACTAGCCCCTACAATGAGCAGTTCTTC	CASSSGTSPYNEQFF
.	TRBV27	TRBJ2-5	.	TGTGCCAGCAGGGGGCTTTGGGAGACCCAGTACTTC	CASRGLWETQYF
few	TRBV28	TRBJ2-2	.	TGTGCCAGCCGGGGGTATGCGAACACCGGGGAGCTGTTTTTT	CASRGYANTGELFF
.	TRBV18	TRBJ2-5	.	TGTGCCAGCTCACAGGGAGTCCAAGAGACCCAGTACTTC	CASSQGVQETQYF
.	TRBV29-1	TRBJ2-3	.	TGCAGCGTTGGGAGGGAGGCAGGGGATACGCAGTATTTT	CSVGREAGDTQYF
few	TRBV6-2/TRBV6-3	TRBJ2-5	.	TGTGCCAGCAGTTTAATCGGTCGAGAGACCCAGTACTTC	CASSLIGRETQYF
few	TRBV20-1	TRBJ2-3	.	TGCAGTGCCCGTTGGGGGGGCAGCACAGATACGCAGTATTTT	CSARWGGSTDTQYF
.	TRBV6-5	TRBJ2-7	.	TGTGCCAGCAGTCCGCCGACAGAGTCCTACGAGCAGTACTTC	CASSPPTESYEQYF
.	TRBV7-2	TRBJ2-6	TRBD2	TGTGCCAGCAGCCTAGCGGGGACTTCGGGGGCCAACGTCCTGACTTTC	CASSLAGTSGANVLTF
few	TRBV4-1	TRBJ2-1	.	TGCGCCAGCAGCCGAATAATTGGTGTGGGCACCTACAATGAGCAGTTCTTC	CASSRIIGVGTYNEQFF
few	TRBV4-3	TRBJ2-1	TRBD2	TGCGCCAGCAGCCAATCTAGCGGGGCCCCTTCCAGGGAGCAGTTCTTC	CASSQSSGAPSREQFF
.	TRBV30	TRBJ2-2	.	TGTGCCCTAATTATGGGGTCCGGGAACACCGGGGAGCTGTTTTTT	CALIMGSGNTGELFF
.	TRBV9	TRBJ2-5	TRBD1	TGTGCCAGCAGCAAAGACAGGGGAGGAGAGACCCAGTACTTC	CASSKDRGGETQYF
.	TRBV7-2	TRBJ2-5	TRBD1	TGTGCCAGCAGCTTAGGGCCGGGCAGGGGGCAGGGAGAGACCCAGTACTTC	CASSLGPGRGQGETQYF
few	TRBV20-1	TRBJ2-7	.	TGCAGTGCTAGAATGGCGACTAATTCCTACGAGCAGTACTTC	CSARMATNSYEQYF
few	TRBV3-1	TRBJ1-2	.	TGTGCCAGCAGCCAACAGGGAAACTATGGCTACACCTTC	CASSQQGNYGYTF
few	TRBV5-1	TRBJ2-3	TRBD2	TGCGCCAGCAGCTTAGGACTAGCGGGGGGCGCTACCGGAGATACGCAGTATTTT	CASSLGLAGGATGDTQYF
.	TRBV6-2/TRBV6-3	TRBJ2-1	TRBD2	TGTGCCAGCTGCGGGGGGGCGGTTGAGCAGTTCTTC	CASCGGAVEQFF
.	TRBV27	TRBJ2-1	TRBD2	TGTGCCAGCAGTTTGACCGGGACTAGCCCGTTCTTC	CASSLTGTSPFF
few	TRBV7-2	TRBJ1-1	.	TGTGCCAGCAGCTTACCGGGACGGCCGAACACTGAAGCTTTCTTT	CASSLPGRPNTEAFF
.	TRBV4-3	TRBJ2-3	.	TGCGCCAGCAGCCAAGACCATTTAGTGGGCCAGACCCAGTATTTT	CASSQDHLVGQTQYF
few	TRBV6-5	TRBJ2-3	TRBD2	TGTGCCAGCAGTTACACACTAGCGGGGAGGGGCACAGATACGCAGTATTTT	CASSYTLAGRGTDTQYF
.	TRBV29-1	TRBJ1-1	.	TGCAGCGTTGGGTCGAACACTGAAGCTTTCTTT	CSVGSNTEAFF
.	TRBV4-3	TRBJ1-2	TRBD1	TGCGCCAGCAGCCAAGGGCGTGGGACAGGGTATGGCTACACCTTC	CASSQGRGTGYGYTF
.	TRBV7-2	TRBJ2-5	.	TGTGCCAGCAGCTTAGGCGGGCCGACCCAAGAGACCCAGTACTTC	CASSLGGPTQETQYF
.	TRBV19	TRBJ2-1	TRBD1	TGTGCCAGTAGTACTACAGGGGGCTGGGGGAATGAGCAGTTCTTC	CASSTTGGWGNEQFF
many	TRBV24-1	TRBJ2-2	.	TGTGCCACCAGTGATCCCGGGTCCCGGAGGGAGCTGTTTTTT	CATSDPGSRRELFF
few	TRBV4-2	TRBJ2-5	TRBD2	TGTGCCAGCAGCCCGACTCGCGGGGGAGCGCAGGAAGAGACCCAGTACTTC	CASSPTRGGAQEETQYF
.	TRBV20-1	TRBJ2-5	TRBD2	TGCAGTGCGCCTAGCGGGGGGTTAACAGAGACCCAGTACTTC	CSAPSGGLTETQYF
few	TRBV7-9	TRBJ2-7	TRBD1	TGTGCCAGCAGCTTAGCAGGACAGGGAACCTCCGAGCAGTACTTC	CASSLAGQGTSEQYF
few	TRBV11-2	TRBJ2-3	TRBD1	TGTGCCAGCAGCCTACAGGGGTTTACAGATACGCAGTATTTT	CASSLQGFTDTQYF
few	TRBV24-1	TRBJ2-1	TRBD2	TGTGCCACCAGTGACCCTGGGACTAACAGTGAGCAGTTCTTC	CATSDPGTNSEQFF
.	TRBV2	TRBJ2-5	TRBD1	TGTGCCGGGACAGGAGACCAAGAGACCCAGTACTTC	CAGTGDQETQYF
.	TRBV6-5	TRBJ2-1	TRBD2	TGTGCCAGCAACCCCGGGGGAGGGAAATCCTACAATGAGCAGTTCTTC	CASNPGGGKSYNEQFF
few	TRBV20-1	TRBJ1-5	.	TGCAGTGCTAGGGGGGACTACAGGGTTGGACAGCCCCAGCATTTT	CSARGDYRVGQPQHF
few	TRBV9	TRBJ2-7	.	TGTGCCAGCAGCGTAGAGGAGCACGAGCAGTACTTC	CASSVEEHEQYF
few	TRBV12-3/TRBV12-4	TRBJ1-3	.	TGTGCCAGCAGTTTATACGGGGACACCATATATTTT	CASSLYGDTIYF
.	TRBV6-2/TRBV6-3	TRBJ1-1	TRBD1	TGTGCCAGCAGTTCGCCGACAGGGAGGGTTGGTGAAGCTTTCTTT	CASSSPTGRVGEAFF
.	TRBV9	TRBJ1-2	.	TGTGCCAGCAGCGTAGAGCCGGGACGGTCCGGGGGCTACACCTTC	CASSVEPGRSGGYTF
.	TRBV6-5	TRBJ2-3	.	TGTGCCAGCAGTTACTCACAAGTTGGTCTGGGAGATACGCAGTATTTT	CASSYSQVGLGDTQYF
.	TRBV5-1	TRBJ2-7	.	TGCGCCAGCAGCTTTCCCTACGAGCAGTACTTC	CASSFPYEQYF
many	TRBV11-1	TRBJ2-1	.	TGTGCCAGCAGCTGGAAATCTAGGGGGGCCCACAATGAGCAGTTCTTC	CASSWKSRGAHNEQFF
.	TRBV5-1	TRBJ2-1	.	TGCGCCAGCAGCTTCACAAGACAGGAGGACTATGAGCAGTTCTTC	CASSFTRQEDYEQFF
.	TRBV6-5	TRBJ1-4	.	TGTGCCAGCAGTTATTCTCGGGGCACCAATGAAAAACTGTTTTTT	CASSYSRGTNEKLFF
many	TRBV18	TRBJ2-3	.	TGTGCCAGCTCACCACCGGTCCGCACAGATACGCAGTATTTT	CASSPPVRTDTQYF
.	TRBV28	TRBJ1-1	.	TGTGCCAGCAGTTTCTACACTGAAGCTTTCTTT	CASSFYTEAFF
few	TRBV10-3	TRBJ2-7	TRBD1	TGTGCCATCAGTGCCCCGGGACAGGCTAAAGAGCAGTACTTC	CAISAPGQAKEQYF
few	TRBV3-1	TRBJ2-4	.	TGTGCCAGCAGCCAATTGGACATTCAGTACTTC	CASSQLDIQYF
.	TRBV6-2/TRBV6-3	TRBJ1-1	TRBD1	TGTGCCAGCAGTTATATCCCGGGACAGGGGATGCGCACTGAAGCTTTCTTT	CASSYIPGQGMRTEAFF
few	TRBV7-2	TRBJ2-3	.	TGTGCCAGTGAGCGAGTGGGGGACCCCACAGATACGCAGTATTTT	CASERVGDPTDTQYF
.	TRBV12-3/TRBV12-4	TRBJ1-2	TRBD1	TGTGCCAGCAGCTTCCCGTCGACAGGGACCTATGGCTACACCTTC	CASSFPSTGTYGYTF
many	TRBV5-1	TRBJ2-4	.	TGCGCCAGCAGCTTGGGAAATGACGTAGCCAAAAACATTCAGTACTTC	CASSLGNDVAKNIQYF
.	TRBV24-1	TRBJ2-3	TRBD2	TGTGCCACCAGTGACCGCAGACTAGCGGGGGGGCCTGCAGATACGCAGTATTTT	CATSDRRLAGGPADTQYF